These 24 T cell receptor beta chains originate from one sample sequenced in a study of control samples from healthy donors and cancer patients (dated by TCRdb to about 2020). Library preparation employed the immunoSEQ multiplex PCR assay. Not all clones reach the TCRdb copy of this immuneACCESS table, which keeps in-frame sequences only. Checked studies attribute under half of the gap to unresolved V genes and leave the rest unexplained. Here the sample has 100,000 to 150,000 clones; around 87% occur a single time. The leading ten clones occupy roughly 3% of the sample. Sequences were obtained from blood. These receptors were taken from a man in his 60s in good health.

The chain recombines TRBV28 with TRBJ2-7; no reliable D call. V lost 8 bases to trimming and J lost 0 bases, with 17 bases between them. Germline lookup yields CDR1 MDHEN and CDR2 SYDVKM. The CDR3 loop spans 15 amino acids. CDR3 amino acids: CASSTSSASSYEQYF. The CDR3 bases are TGTGCCAGCTCAACGAGTTCAGCAAGCTCCTACGAGCAGTACTTC.

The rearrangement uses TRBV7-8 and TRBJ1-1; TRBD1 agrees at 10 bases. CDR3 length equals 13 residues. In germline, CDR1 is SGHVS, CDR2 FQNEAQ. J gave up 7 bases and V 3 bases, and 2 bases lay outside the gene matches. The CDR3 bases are TGTGCCAGCAGCTTGGACAGGGGGAATGAAGCTTTCTTT. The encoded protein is CASSLDRGNEAFF.

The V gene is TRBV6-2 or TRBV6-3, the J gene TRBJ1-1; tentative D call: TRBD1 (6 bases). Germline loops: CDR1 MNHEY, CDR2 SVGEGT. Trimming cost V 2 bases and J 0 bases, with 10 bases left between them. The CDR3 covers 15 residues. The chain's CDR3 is CASSYSRGLNTEAFF. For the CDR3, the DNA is TGTGCCAGCAGTTACAGCAGGGGTTTGAACACTGAAGCTTTCTTT.

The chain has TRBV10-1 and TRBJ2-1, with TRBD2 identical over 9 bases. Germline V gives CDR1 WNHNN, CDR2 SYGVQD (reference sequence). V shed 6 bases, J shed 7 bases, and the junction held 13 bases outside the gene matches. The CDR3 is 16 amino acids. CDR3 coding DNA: TGCGCCAGCAGCGCCCCTGGGCGGGGGGGCGTAAATGAGCAGTTCTTC. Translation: CASSAPGRGGVNEQFF.

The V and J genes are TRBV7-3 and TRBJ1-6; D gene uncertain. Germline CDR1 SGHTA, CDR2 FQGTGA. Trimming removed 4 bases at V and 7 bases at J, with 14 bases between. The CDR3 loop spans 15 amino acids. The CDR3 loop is CASSSQPRGNSPLHF. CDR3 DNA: TGTGCCAGCAGCTCCCAGCCCCGCGGGAATTCACCCCTCCACTTT.

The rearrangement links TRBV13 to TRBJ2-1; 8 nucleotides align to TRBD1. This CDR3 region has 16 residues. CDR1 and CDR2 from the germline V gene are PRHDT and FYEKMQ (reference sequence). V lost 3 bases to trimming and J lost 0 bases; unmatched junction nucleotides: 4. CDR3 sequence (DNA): TGTGCCAGCAGCTTCTACCAGGGGGCCTCCTACAATGAGCAGTTCTTC. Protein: CASSFYQGASYNEQFF.

The CDR3 loop is CASSLGPGFNQPQHF. DNA for the CDR3: TGTGCCAGCAGCTTAGGTCCAGGCTTCAATCAGCCCCAGCATTTT. This chain uses TRBV7-2 with TRBJ1-5; unclear D gene. Germline CDR1 SGHTA, CDR2 FQGNSA. Trimming cost V 1 base and J 3 bases, with 10 bases left between them. This CDR3 comprises 15 residues.

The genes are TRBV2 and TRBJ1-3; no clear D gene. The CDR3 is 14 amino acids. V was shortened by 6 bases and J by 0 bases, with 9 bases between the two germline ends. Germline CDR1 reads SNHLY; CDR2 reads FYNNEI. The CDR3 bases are TGTGCCAGCAGGGCCCAGAGCTCTGGAAACACCATATATTTT. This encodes CASRAQSSGNTIYF.

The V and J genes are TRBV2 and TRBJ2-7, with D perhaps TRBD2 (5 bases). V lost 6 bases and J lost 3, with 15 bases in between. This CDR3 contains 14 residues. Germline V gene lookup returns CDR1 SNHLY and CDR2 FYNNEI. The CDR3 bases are TGTGCCAGCAGGGATCCGGGGTACCGCTACGAGCAGTACTTC. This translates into CASRDPGYRYEQYF.

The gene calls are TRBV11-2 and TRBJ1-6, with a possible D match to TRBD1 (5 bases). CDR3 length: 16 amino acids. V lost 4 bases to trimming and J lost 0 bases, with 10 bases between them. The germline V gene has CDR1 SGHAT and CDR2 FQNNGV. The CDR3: CASSSGTSSYNSPLHF. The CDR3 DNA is TGTGCCAGCAGCTCCGGGACTAGCTCCTATAATTCACCCCTCCACTTT.

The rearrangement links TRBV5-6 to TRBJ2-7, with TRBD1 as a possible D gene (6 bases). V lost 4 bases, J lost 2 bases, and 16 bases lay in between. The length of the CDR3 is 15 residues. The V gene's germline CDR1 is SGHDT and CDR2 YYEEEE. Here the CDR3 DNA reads TGTGCCAGCAGCCCCGTACAGGGAAGGACCTACGAGCAGTACTTC. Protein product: CASSPVQGRTYEQYF.

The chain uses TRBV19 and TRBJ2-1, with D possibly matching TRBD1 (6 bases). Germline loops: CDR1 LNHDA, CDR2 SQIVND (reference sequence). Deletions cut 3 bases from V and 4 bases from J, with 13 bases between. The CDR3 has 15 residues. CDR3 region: CASSMTRGIYNEQFF. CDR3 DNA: TGTGCCAGTAGTATGACCAGGGGAATATACAATGAGCAGTTCTTC.

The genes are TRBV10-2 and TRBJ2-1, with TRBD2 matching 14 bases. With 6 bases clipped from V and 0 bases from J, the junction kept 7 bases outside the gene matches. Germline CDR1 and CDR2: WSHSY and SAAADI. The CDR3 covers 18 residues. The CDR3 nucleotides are TGCGCCAGCAGCTCGACTAGCGGGGGGGTGAGCTCCTACAATGAGCAGTTCTTC. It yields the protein CASSSTSGGVSSYNEQFF.

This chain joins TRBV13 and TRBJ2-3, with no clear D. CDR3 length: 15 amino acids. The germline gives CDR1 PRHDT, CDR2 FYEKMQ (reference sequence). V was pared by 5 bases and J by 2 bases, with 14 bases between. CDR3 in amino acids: CASSPGAENTDTQYF. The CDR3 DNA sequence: TGTGCCAGCAGCCCCGGCGCGGAAAACACAGATACGCAGTATTTT.

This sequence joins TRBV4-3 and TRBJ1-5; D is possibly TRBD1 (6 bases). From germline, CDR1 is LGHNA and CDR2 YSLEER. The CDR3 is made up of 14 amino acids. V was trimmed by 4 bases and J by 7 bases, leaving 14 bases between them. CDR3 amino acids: CASSPGTFSQPQHF. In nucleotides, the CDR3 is TGCGCCAGCAGCCCGGGGACATTTAGCCAGCCCCAGCATTTT.

The CDR3 region has the DNA TGTGCCAGCAGCAGACCTCCCAAGAACAGGGGGAGACCTGCAACTAATGAAAAACTGTTTTTT. It yields the protein CASSRPPKNRGRPATNEKLFF. The J gene is TRBJ1-4, the V gene TRBV28; TRBD1 aligns across 8 bases. Trimming at V came to 6 bases and at J to 0 bases, leaving 21 bases not matched to a gene. The CDR3 runs to 21 residues. Germline lookup yields CDR1 MDHEN and CDR2 SYDVKM.

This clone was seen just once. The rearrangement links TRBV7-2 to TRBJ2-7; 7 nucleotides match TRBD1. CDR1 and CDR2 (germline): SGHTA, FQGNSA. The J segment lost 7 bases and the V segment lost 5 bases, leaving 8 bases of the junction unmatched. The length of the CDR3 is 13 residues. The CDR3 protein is CASSGTDGGEQYF. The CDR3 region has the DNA TGTGCCAGCAGCGGGACAGACGGTGGGGAGCAGTACTTC.

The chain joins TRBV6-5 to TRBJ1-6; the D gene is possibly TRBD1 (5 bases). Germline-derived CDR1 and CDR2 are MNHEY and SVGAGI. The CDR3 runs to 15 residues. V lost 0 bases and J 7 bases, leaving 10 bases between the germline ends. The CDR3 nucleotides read TGTGCCAGCAGTTACTCGGGGACCTGGAATTCACCCCTCCACTTT. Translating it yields CASSYSGTWNSPLHF.

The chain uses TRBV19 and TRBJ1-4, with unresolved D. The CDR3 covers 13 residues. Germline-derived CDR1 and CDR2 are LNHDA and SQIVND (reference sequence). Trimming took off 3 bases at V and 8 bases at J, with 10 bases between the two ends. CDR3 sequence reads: CASSIPPSEKLFF. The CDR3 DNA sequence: TGTGCCAGTAGTATCCCCCCGTCAGAAAAACTGTTTTTT.

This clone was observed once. The CDR3 loop is CASSSAGGYGYTF. The CDR3 DNA follows: TGTGCCAGCAGTTCGGCAGGGGGATATGGCTACACCTTC. J is TRBJ1-2 and V is TRBV7-2; 7 bases are a match to TRBD1. This CDR3 comprises 13 residues. The trim removed 6 bases at V and 5 bases at J, leaving 6 bases unmatched. Germline CDR1 SGHTA, CDR2 FQGNSA.

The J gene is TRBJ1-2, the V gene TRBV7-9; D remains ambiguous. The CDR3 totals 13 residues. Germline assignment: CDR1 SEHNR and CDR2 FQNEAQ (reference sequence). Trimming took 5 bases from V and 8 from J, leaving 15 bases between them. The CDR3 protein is CASSPFSAGGYTF. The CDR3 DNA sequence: TGTGCCAGCAGCCCGTTCTCGGCGGGCGGCTACACCTTC.

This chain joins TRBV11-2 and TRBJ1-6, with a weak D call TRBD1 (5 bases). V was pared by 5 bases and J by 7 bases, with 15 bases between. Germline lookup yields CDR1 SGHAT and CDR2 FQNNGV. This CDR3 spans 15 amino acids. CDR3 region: CASSAGGAGNSPLHF. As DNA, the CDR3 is TGTGCCAGCAGCGCTGGCGGGGCAGGGAATTCACCCCTCCACTTT. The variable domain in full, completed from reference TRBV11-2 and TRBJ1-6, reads EAGVAQSPRYKIIEKRQSVAFWCNPISGHATLYWYQQILGQGPKLLIQFQNNGVVDDSQLPKDRFSAERLKGVDSTLKIQPAKLEDSAVYLCASSAGGAGNSPLHFGNGTRLTVT.

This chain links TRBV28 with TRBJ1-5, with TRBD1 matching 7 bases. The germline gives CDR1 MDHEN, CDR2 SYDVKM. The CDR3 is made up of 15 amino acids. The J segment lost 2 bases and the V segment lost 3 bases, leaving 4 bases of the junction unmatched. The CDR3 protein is CASSLTGMGNQPQHF. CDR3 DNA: TGTGCCAGCAGTTTGACAGGGATGGGCAATCAGCCCCAGCATTTT.

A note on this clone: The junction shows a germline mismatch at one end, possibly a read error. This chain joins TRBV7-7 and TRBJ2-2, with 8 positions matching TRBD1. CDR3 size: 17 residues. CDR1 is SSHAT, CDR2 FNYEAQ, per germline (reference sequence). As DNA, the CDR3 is TGTGCTAGCAGCCCGAGGACAGGGAGATCGAACACCGGGGAGCTGTTTTTT. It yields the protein CASSPRTGRSNTGELFF.